These T cell receptor beta chains were read from a single sample in a study of naive and memory T cell subsets. MiXCR, run by TCRdb on the UMI-ligation and nested PCR reads, gives a single entry per CDR3 protein. The sample consists of around 160,000 distinct CDR3 sequences, over 15% of them appearing once. Sequencing used naive CD4+ T cells from blood. These receptor sequences come from a human donor in good health. CDR3s include the opening cysteine and the closing phenylalanine or tryptophan.

TRBJ2-5 | TRBV5-4 | 14 | CASSPNQGGETQYF
TRBJ1-1 | TRBV19 | 16 | CASSIEFGQGRAEAFF
TRBJ1-4 | TRBV28 | 13 | CASSTQGLFKLFF
TRBJ1-2 | TRBV5-1 | 13 | CASSHGQGSGYTF
TRBJ1-5 | TRBV6-5 | 14 | CASSRQLGNQPQHF
TRBJ2-2 | TRBV28 | 16 | CASSLGLAGYTGELFF
TRBJ2-2 | TRBV23-1 | 17 | CASSTPPCLGRPGELFF
TRBJ2-2 | TRBV11-1 | 14 | CASSQEQNTGELFF
TRBJ1-5 | TRBV18 | 15 | CASSLRSGSNQPQHF
TRBJ2-1 | TRBV6-2/TRBV6-3 | 15 | CASSYSKFPGNEQFF
TRBJ2-2 | TRBV29-1 | 13 | CSVAATRTGELFF
TRBJ2-1 | TRBV20-1 | 17 | CSARAWLGGSSYNEQFF
TRBJ2-1 | TRBV14 | 19 | CASSQYRLAGVWPYNEQFF
TRBJ2-1 | TRBV7-2 | 12 | CASSLDDGRRFF
TRBJ1-1 | TRBV7-9 | 17 | CASRSWMAHAFVTEAFF
TRBJ1-6 | TRBV5-1 | 14 | CASSLDRVYSPLHF
TRBJ2-7 | TRBV7-9 | 16 | CASSLEGLPRTWEQYF
TRBJ2-3 | TRBV10-1 | 15 | CASSNSGRGTDTQYF
TRBJ1-1 | TRBV6-6 | 15 | CASVPPGDRGPEAFF
TRBJ2-3 | TRBV20-1 | 13 | CSAVAGGPDTQYF
TRBJ2-1 | TRBV5-1 | 14 | CASSGDSYDNEQFF
TRBJ1-1 | TRBV12-3/TRBV12-4 | 14 | CASSLIAVNTEAFF
TRBJ2-6 | TRBV13 | 15 | CASSPRDRAANVLTF
TRBJ2-1 | TRBV20-1 | 17 | CSARDLRPGQVNNEQFF